Listed here are 8 T cell receptor beta chains from one sample, sequenced in a study of blood T cell repertoires in COVID-19. Assay used: immunoSEQ multiplex PCR; TCRdb lists only in-frame clones, some missing. The table has around 300,000 clones, around nine tenths seen once. The sample taken for sequencing was PBMCs or T cells enriched from blood (not recorded which). The receptors here all came from a woman aged 60-70 years who had recovered from COVID-19.

The CDR3 here is CASSHPGQTFYGYTF. CDR3 nucleotide sequence: TGTGCCAGCAGCCACCCGGGACAGACCTTCTATGGCTACACCTTC. The V and J genes are TRBV3-1 (or the pseudogene TRBV3-2) and TRBJ1-2; 7 bases agree with TRBD1. Germline loops: CDR1 LGHDT, CDR2 YNNKEL (reference sequence). Trimming took 3 bases from V and 4 from J; bases not matched to a gene: 8. The CDR3 extends over 15 amino acids.

The V and J genes are TRBV2 and TRBJ2-5; 7 bases match TRBD2. The germline V gene has CDR1 SNHLY and CDR2 FYNNEI. The CDR3 is 17 residues long. V lost 4 bases to trimming and J lost 2 bases; unmatched junction nucleotides: 13. The CDR3 sequence: CASSALGGTRKQETQYF. CDR3 DNA: TGTGCCAGCAGTGCCCTGGGGGGGACGAGAAAGCAAGAGACCCAGTACTTC. The full variable domain, in which reference TRBV2 and TRBJ2-5 provide the parts outside the CDR3, is EPEVTQTPSHQVTQMGQEVILRCVPISNHLYFYWYRQILGQKVEFLVSFYNNEISEKSEIFDDQFSVERPDGSNFTLKIRSTKLEDSAMYFCASSALGGTRKQETQYFGPGTRLLVL.

The genes are TRBV4-1 and TRBJ1-1; 8 bases align to TRBD1. This CDR3 has 15 residues. The V gene's germline CDR1 is MGHRA and CDR2 YSYEKL. The V segment lost 5 bases and the J segment 1 base; nucleotides outside the gene matches: 6. The CDR3 reads CASSFPGQGNTEAFF. The CDR3 DNA sequence: TGCGCCAGCAGCTTTCCCGGACAGGGGAACACTGAAGCTTTCTTT.

The chain employs TRBV5-1 and TRBJ1-2; TRBD1 matches 7 bases. CDR1 and CDR2 (germline): SGHRS, YFSETQ. The V and J ends lost 4 bases and 7 bases, in that order; junction bases with no gene match: 4. The CDR3 has 12 amino acids. In DNA, the CDR3 is TGCGCCAGCAGCCTCGACAGGGCTGGCTACACCTTC. It encodes CASSLDRAGYTF. Drawing the rest from reference TRBV5-1 and TRBJ1-2, the complete variable domain is KAGVTQTPRYLIKTRGQQVTLSCSPISGHRSVSWYQQTPGQGLQFLFEYFSETQRNKGNFPGRFSGRQFSNSRSEMNVSTLELGDSALYLCASSLDRAGYTFGSGTRLTVV.

The chain is built from TRBV28 and TRBJ1-5; D is possibly TRBD1 (5 bases). The CDR3 extends over 15 amino acids. Trimming left V 3 bases short and J 3 bases short, with 12 bases between. The germline gives CDR1 MDHEN, CDR2 SYDVKM. The CDR3 DNA sequence: TGTGCCAGCAGTTTTGGGTCAGGGAACAATCAGCCCCAGCATTTT. Its translation: CASSFGSGNNQPQHF.

This chain joins TRBV27 and TRBJ2-3; tentatively, D is TRBD2 (6 bases). This CDR3 has 14 amino acids. Deletions cut 1 base from V and 3 bases from J, with 8 bases between. The V gene's germline CDR1 is MNHEY and CDR2 SMNVEV (reference sequence). The CDR3 sequence: CASSLWGVTDTQYF. The CDR3 region has the DNA TGTGCCAGCAGTTTATGGGGGGTGACAGATACGCAGTATTTT.

The J gene is TRBJ2-7, the V gene TRBV18; 8 bases are a match to TRBD1. Looked up from germline, CDR1 is KGHSH and CDR2 is LQKENI. This CDR3 spans 14 amino acids. The ends lost 4 bases at V and 6 bases at J; junction bases unmatched: 8. CDR3 residues: CASSLTGASTEQYF. The DNA for the CDR3 is TGTGCCAGCTCACTGACAGGGGCCTCCACCGAGCAGTACTTC.

The chain employs TRBV6-5 and TRBJ2-7; 10 nucleotides align to TRBD2. Per the germline V gene, CDR1 is MNHEY and CDR2 is SVGAGI. Germline trimming cut 5 bases from V and 11 bases from J; bases unmatched to any gene: 9. There are 13 residues in the CDR3. The CDR3 DNA reads as TGTGCCAGCAGTCAAACTAGCGGGAAAAGGGAGTACTTC. Its translation is CASSQTSGKREYF.